This entry lists 24 T cell receptor beta chains sequenced from one sample in a study of T cell responses to AZD1222 COVID-19 vaccine. The data were produced by immunoSEQ multiplex PCR, yet TCRdb's version contains in-frame clones alone and is incomplete. This sample has about 150,000 clones, with 75% to 90% found just once. The sample was peripheral blood, taken on day 0 of AZD1222 vaccination. All receptors come from an adult in good health.

The chain employs TRBV10-3 and TRBJ2-5; 8 bases fit TRBD2. The J segment lost 6 bases and the V segment lost 3 bases, leaving 12 bases of the junction unmatched. Germline V lookup: CDR1 ENHRY, CDR2 SYGVKD. The CDR3 loop spans 16 amino acids. The DNA of the CDR3 is TGTGCCATCAGTGAAATGGTAACGGGGGGGGAGAAGACCCAGTACTTC. Translated, it gives CAISEMVTGGEKTQYF.

The rearrangement links TRBV12-3 or TRBV12-4 to TRBJ2-7, with D possibly TRBD1 on 6 matching bases. This CDR3 comprises 13 residues. V lost 5 bases to trimming and J lost 4 bases, with 12 bases between them. CDR3 nucleotide sequence: TGTGCCAGCAGTCCGGCGGACAGATACGAGCAGTACTTC. It is translated as CASSPADRYEQYF.

This clone was seen only once. V is TRBV29-1 and J is TRBJ1-4, with D unclear. The CDR3 runs 11 residues. The germline V gene has CDR1 SQVTM and CDR2 ANQGSEA. V gave up 6 bases and J gave up 8 bases, with 10 bases separating them. The CDR3: CSVREVEKLFF. The CDR3 DNA follows: TGCAGCGTACGAGAGGTCGAAAAACTGTTTTTT.

The chain employs TRBV28 and TRBJ2-7; D perhaps matches TRBD1 (5 bases). The V gene's germline CDR1 is MDHEN and CDR2 SYDVKM. V lost 7 bases and J lost 5, with 18 bases in between. CDR3 length: 14 residues. The CDR3 reads CASTHNPGFHEQYF. DNA for the CDR3: TGTGCCAGCACTCATAACCCAGGGTTCCACGAGCAGTACTTC.

The genes are TRBV5-4 and TRBJ1-2; tentative D call: TRBD1 (5 bases). CDR1 is SGHNT, CDR2 YYREEE, per germline (reference sequence). The CDR3 consists of 14 residues. Trimming shortened V by 1 base and J by 2 bases, and 9 bases separated the two germline ends. The CDR3 bases are TGTGCCAGCAGCTTGTGGGGGACCAACTATGGCTACACCTTC. Translated, it gives CASSLWGTNYGYTF.

This clone was recorded once. J is TRBJ1-5 and V is TRBV27, with D possibly matching TRBD1 (6 bases). Trimming removed 3 bases from V and 3 bases from J, with 21 bases in between. From germline, CDR1 is MNHEY and CDR2 SMNVEV (reference sequence). The CDR3 is made up of 18 amino acids. CDR3 loop: CASSLEPPGASVNQPQHF. The CDR3 DNA reads as TGTGCCAGCAGTTTGGAGCCCCCAGGGGCGTCGGTCAATCAGCCCCAGCATTTT.

The chain carries TRBV6-5 and TRBJ2-1; 7 bases are a match to TRBD1. The V segment lost 7 bases and the J segment 8 bases; nucleotides outside the gene matches: 8. Germline CDR1 reads MNHEY; CDR2 reads SVGAGI. CDR3 length equals 13 residues. CDR3 region: CASNVAGGDEQFF. The CDR3 bases are TGTGCCAGCAATGTGGCAGGGGGTGATGAGCAGTTCTTC.

On this clone itself: At the DNA level, this CDR3 is encoded by other sequences in the same sample as well. The V and J genes are TRBV4-1 and TRBJ2-5, with TRBD2 matching over 9 bases. V shed 1 base and J 3 bases; nucleotides not matched to a gene: 6. Germline-derived CDR1 and CDR2 are MGHRA and YSYEKL. CDR3 length: 16 amino acids. The CDR3 protein is CASSQGPSGAKETQYF. The CDR3 DNA is TGCGCCAGCAGCCAAGGTCCTAGCGGGGCGAAAGAGACCCAGTACTTC.

The V call is TRBV30, the J call TRBJ2-1; 10 positions agree with TRBD2. Trimming removed 2 bases from V and 6 bases from J; junction bases left unmatched: 16. The CDR3 spans 18 residues. Germline CDR1 and CDR2: GTSNPN and SVGIG (reference sequence). CDR3: CAWSYGELAGGYSNEQFF. Here the CDR3 DNA reads TGTGCCTGGAGTTATGGAGAATTAGCGGGGGGTTATTCCAATGAGCAGTTCTTC. Looking up the rest from reference TRBV30 and TRBJ2-1 gives the full variable domain: SQTIHQWPATLVQPVGSPLSLECTVEGTSNPNLYWYRQAAGRGLQLLFYSVGIGQISSEVPQNLSASRPQDRQFILSSKKLLLSDSGFYLCAWSYGELAGGYSNEQFFGPGTRLTVL.

The chain is built from TRBV5-1 and TRBJ1-2, with D possibly TRBD1 on 5 matching bases. The length of the CDR3 is 14 residues. Germline V lookup: CDR1 SGHRS, CDR2 YFSETQ. The germline V and J ends were trimmed by 3 bases and 3 bases, with 12 bases remaining between them. The chain's CDR3 is CASSSLTADYGYTF. The CDR3 DNA reads as TGCGCCAGCAGCTCCTTGACAGCGGACTATGGCTACACCTTC.

CDR3: CASSGRGATEAFF. CDR3 DNA: TGTGCCAGCTCAGGGCGGGGGGCGACTGAAGCTTTCTTT. The chain is built from TRBV11-2 and TRBJ1-1, with D possibly being TRBD1 (6 bases). V was cut by 8 bases and J by 5 bases, with 15 bases left in between. This CDR3 has 13 amino acids. Germline assignment: CDR1 SGHAT and CDR2 FQNNGV.

This chain joins TRBV15 and TRBJ2-1, with 8 bases fitting TRBD1. This CDR3 contains 15 residues. Germline lookup yields CDR1 LNHNV and CDR2 YYDKDF (reference sequence). The V and J ends lost 4 bases and 5 bases, in that order; junction bases with no gene match: 7. The CDR3, as DNA: TGTGCCACCAGCATTGGACAGGGTGTTGACAATGAGCAGTTCTTC. Translated: CATSIGQGVDNEQFF.

The chain is built from TRBV19 and TRBJ1-4; maybe TRBD1 (5 bases). Trimming cost V 3 bases and J 8 bases, with 16 bases left between them. The CDR3 loop spans 15 amino acids. Germline V CDR1 and CDR2: LNHDA, SQIVND (reference sequence). The CDR3 bases are TGTGCCAGTAGTATCTTTATCGGGGGTTCGGAAAAACTGTTTTTT. Translating it yields CASSIFIGGSEKLFF.

This clone was seen only once. The chain combines TRBV11-2 with TRBJ1-3; no clear D. Germline values: CDR1 SGHAT, CDR2 FQNNGV. The CDR3 consists of 15 residues. The V end was cut by 5 bases, the J end by 0 bases, with 11 bases between. CDR3 DNA sequence: TGTGCCAGCAGCCTAAATGATGGCTCTGGAAACACCATATATTTT. This gives the protein CASSLNDGSGNTIYF. Based on the CDR3 plus reference TRBV11-2 and TRBJ1-3, the full variable domain is EAGVAQSPRYKIIEKRQSVAFWCNPISGHATLYWYQQILGQGPKLLIQFQNNGVVDDSQLPKDRFSAERLKGVDSTLKIQPAKLEDSAVYLCASSLNDGSGNTIYFGEGSWLTVV.

V gene TRBV19 combines with J gene TRBJ2-5; D not certain. There are 13 residues in the CDR3. The V gene lost 5 bases and the J gene lost 4 bases, with 11 bases spanning the gap. In germline, CDR1 is LNHDA, CDR2 SQIVND (reference sequence). CDR3 nucleotides: TGTGCCAGTAGTGAACAAAGTGGAGAGACCCAGTACTTC. Its protein is CASSEQSGETQYF.

The chain carries TRBV19 and TRBJ1-1; a weak D match, TRBD1 (5 bases). This CDR3 contains 14 residues. The V gene's germline CDR1 is LNHDA and CDR2 SQIVND (reference sequence). V dropped 6 bases and J dropped 5 bases, with 16 bases sitting between them. CDR3 sequence: CASSRQRGFTEAFF. The CDR3 DNA sequence: TGTGCCAGTAGCCGACAAAGGGGTTTTACTGAAGCTTTCTTT.

The chain joins TRBV15 to TRBJ1-5, with a weak D call TRBD1 (5 bases). Trimming stripped 0 bases from V and 6 bases from J, with 9 bases between. The CDR3 is 14 amino acids. Germline CDR1 is LNHNV and CDR2 is YYDKDF (reference sequence). Here the CDR3 reads CATSRDLGVQPQHF. As DNA, the CDR3 is TGTGCCACCAGCAGAGATCTGGGGGTTCAGCCCCAGCATTTT.

V usage is TRBV7-9 and J usage is TRBJ2-1, with D perhaps TRBD1 or TRBD2 (5 bases each). Trimming took 5 bases from V and 2 from J, leaving 13 bases between them. The CDR3 totals 15 residues. Germline CDR1 SEHNR, CDR2 FQNEAQ (reference sequence). The CDR3 loop is CASSPGTDTYNEQFF. The DNA of the CDR3 is TGTGCCAGCAGCCCGGGGACGGATACCTACAATGAGCAGTTCTTC.

The CDR3 DNA is TGTGCCAGCAGCGGGGGCGGGGGCAGACCCGGGGAGCTGTTTTTT. This sequence encodes CASSGGGGRPGELFF. This chain links TRBV11-2 with TRBJ2-2; maybe TRBD2 (7 bases). Trimming shortened V by 5 bases and J by 6 bases, and 16 bases separated the two germline ends. From germline, CDR1 is SGHAT and CDR2 FQNNGV. This CDR3 contains 15 residues.

The chain employs TRBV6-4 and TRBJ2-5; D is unresolved. Germline CDR1 and CDR2: MRHNA and SNTAGT. V was cut by 3 bases and J by 0 bases, with 5 bases left in between. CDR3 size: 13 residues. The CDR3 reads CASSEPYQETQYF. CDR3 coding DNA: TGTGCCAGCAGTGAGCCGTACCAAGAGACCCAGTACTTC.

The chain carries TRBV9 and TRBJ2-7; no definite D call. V was shortened by 3 bases and J by 2 bases, with 12 bases between the two germline ends. Germline values: CDR1 SGDLS, CDR2 YYNGEE. CDR3 length equals 14 residues. CDR3 bases: TGTGCCAGCAGCGACTCGCACCACGCCTACGAGCAGTACTTC. Its protein product is CASSDSHHAYEQYF.

V usage is TRBV19 and J usage is TRBJ2-1; 9 bases map to TRBD1. V dropped 5 bases and J dropped 9; count of bases not matched to a gene: 8. Per the germline V gene, CDR1 is LNHDA and CDR2 is SQIVND (reference sequence). The CDR3 runs to 14 residues. The CDR3 region is CASSWRQGVVEQFF. In nucleotides, the CDR3 is TGTGCCAGTAGTTGGAGACAGGGGGTAGTTGAGCAGTTCTTC.

V usage is TRBV7-2 and J usage is TRBJ2-7; the match to TRBD1 covers 7 bases. CDR1 SGHTA and CDR2 FQGNSA come from the germline V gene. This CDR3 is 16 amino acids long. With V trimmed by 5 bases and J by 6 bases, 16 bases remained unmatched. CDR3 sequence reads: CASSASPRDSPGEQYF. The CDR3 bases are TGTGCCAGCAGCGCATCCCCACGGGACAGTCCAGGCGAGCAGTACTTC.

This clone was found once. The gene calls are TRBV6-2 or TRBV6-3 and TRBJ2-1; 10 nucleotides line up with TRBD1. Germline V lookup: CDR1 MNHEY, CDR2 SVGEGT. V shed 2 bases and J 10 bases; nucleotides not matched to a gene: 14. This CDR3 has 17 residues. CDR3 in amino acids: CASSYATLRDRGHEQFF. The CDR3 bases are TGTGCCAGCAGTTACGCCACACTCCGGGACAGGGGACACGAGCAGTTCTTC.